This T cell receptor beta chain came from a study of blood T cell repertoires in COVID-19. As for the study in general: The analysed material was cDNA or gDNA that came from T cells, B-cell-depleted T cells, or PBMCs.

Germline assignment: CDR1 SNHLY and CDR2 FYNNEI. This CDR3 is 15 amino acids long. V was trimmed by 2 bases and J by 0 bases, leaving 10 bases between them. Per the original data handling: Nucleated cell counts were estimated from reference gene primer amplification. Measured with immunoSEQ multiplex PCR; TCRdb has only the in-frame clones, and not every one. D and trimming come from the DNA, and the V and J calls and clone size come from that table. This sample has approximately 88,000 clones, with roughly 76% found just once. The chain uses TRBV2 and TRBJ1-2; D unresolved. This clonotype originated in a woman of 80 years or more with active or convalescent COVID-19. Material: peripheral blood. The CDR3 DNA reads as TGTGCCAGCAGTGAACGGCAGGTAGCTAACTATGGCTACACCTTC. Its translation is CASSERQVANYGYTF.